One sample yielded the 13 T cell receptor beta chains listed below, sequenced in a study of T-cell reconstitution after alpha-beta-depleted transplantation in children (dated by TCRdb to the mid-2010s). Library preparation was by PCR. Sequencing used an Illumina HiSeq 2500. To normalize quantification of the TCRbeta repertoire, the TCR libraries were built with molecular barcoding that relied on unique molecular identifiers. Using fastp at Q25 and MiXCR, TCRdb reprocessed the public reads and kept productive beta chains. Every CDR3 protein is listed once, alongside the most common genes and DNA of its rows. Recorded for this sample are about 540,000 distinct CDR3 sequences; roughly 18% of them occurred a single time. Roughly 3.3% of the sample lies in the top ten. The sequencing here drew on PBMCs from the stem cell graft donor, taken from the stem cell graft. The source of these receptors is a human donor who donated a stem cell graft to a child with acute lymphoblastic leukemia.

This clonotype was seen a handful of times. The chain carries TRBV7-2 and TRBJ1-3; 7 bases map to TRBD1. This CDR3 is 14 amino acids long. Germline-derived CDR1 and CDR2 are SGHTA and FQGNSA. Trimming removed 4 bases from V and 3 bases from J; junction bases left unmatched: 3. The CDR3: CASSSNRGGNTIYF. DNA of the CDR3: TGTGCCAGCAGCTCTAACAGGGGTGGAAACACCATATATTTT.

The chain recombines TRBV9 with TRBJ1-2; 8 bases match TRBD1. The CDR3 is 13 residues long. The trim removed 4 bases at V and 4 bases at J, leaving 3 bases unmatched. Looked up from germline, CDR1 is SGDLS and CDR2 is YYNGEE. This CDR3 is CASSYGTGYGYTF. CDR3 DNA: TGTGCCAGCAGCTACGGGACAGGCTATGGCTACACCTTC.

The V call is TRBV29-1, the J call TRBJ2-2; D gene unclear. The germline V gene has CDR1 SQVTM and CDR2 ANQGSEA. There are 13 residues in the CDR3. V lost 0 bases to trimming and J lost 4 bases, with 6 bases between them. The CDR3 coding sequence is TGCAGCGTTGAAGATCGACTCACCGGGGAGCTGTTTTTT. Protein sequence: CSVEDRLTGELFF.

In this sample, this clonotype turned up a few times. The chain carries TRBV7-9 and TRBJ2-5; D gene ambiguous. V was trimmed by 5 bases and J by 5 bases, leaving 18 bases between them. The germline gives CDR1 SEHNR, CDR2 FQNEAQ (reference sequence). This CDR3 region has 15 residues. CDR3: CASSPGRKNGETQYF. The CDR3 bases are TGTGCCAGCAGCCCGGGTCGGAAAAACGGGGAGACCCAGTACTTC.

The rearrangement joins TRBV12-3 or TRBV12-4 to TRBJ1-1; unclear D gene. V was shortened by 3 bases and J by 7 bases, with 15 bases between the two germline ends. The CDR3 consists of 14 residues. CDR3 nucleotides: TGTGCCAGCAGTTTGCCTATAACGGGCGATGAAGCTTTCTTT. Its protein product is CASSLPITGDEAFF.

This clonotype was observed a few times. The chain combines TRBV30 with TRBJ2-7; 13 nucleotides agree with TRBD2. V lost 5 bases, J lost 6 bases, and 7 bases stayed unmatched. Germline V gives CDR1 GTSNPN, CDR2 SVGIG (reference sequence). This CDR3 has 14 residues. CDR3: CAWDPGLAGVEQYF. Here the CDR3 DNA reads TGTGCCTGGGACCCTGGACTAGCGGGAGTCGAGCAGTACTTC.

The gene calls are TRBV11-2 and TRBJ1-1; D might be TRBD1 (5 bases). The CDR3 runs 19 residues. With 6 bases removed from V and 0 bases from J, the gap between germline ends came to 26 bases. The germline CDR1 and CDR2 sequences are SGHAT and FQNNGV. DNA for the CDR3: TGTGCCAGCAGACAGGCAGTAACGACCCTAGGGAATGTGAACACTGAAGCTTTCTTT. Translated, it gives CASRQAVTTLGNVNTEAFF.

In nucleotides, the CDR3 is TGTGCCAGCAGCGTAAACGTAAACACCGGGGAGCTGTTTTTT. This sequence encodes CASSVNVNTGELFF. This sequence joins TRBV9 and TRBJ2-2; D remains ambiguous. CDR1 SGDLS and CDR2 YYNGEE come from the germline V gene. The CDR3 is 14 residues long. The ends were cut back, 1 base at V and 2 bases at J, with 6 bases in the middle.

This clonotype appeared a few times. This chain uses TRBV3-1 with TRBJ2-7; 8 bases are shared with TRBD1. From germline, CDR1 is LGHDT and CDR2 YNNKEL (reference sequence). The CDR3 extends over 14 amino acids. J gave up 1 base and V 8 bases, and 7 bases lay outside the gene matches. The CDR3 region has the DNA TGTGCCAGCGGCCTGGGGGACAGGTCCTACGAGCAGTACTTC. It translates to CASGLGDRSYEQYF.

The CDR3 is CASSQEGESSYEQYF. CDR3 DNA sequence: TGTGCCAGCAGCCAAGAAGGGGAAAGCTCCTACGAGCAGTACTTC. V is TRBV4-2 and J is TRBJ2-7; tentatively, D is TRBD1 (5 bases). From germline, CDR1 is LGHNA and CDR2 YNFKEQ. CDR3 length equals 15 residues. Trimming stripped 0 bases from V and 0 bases from J, with 9 bases between.

The chain employs TRBV12-3 or TRBV12-4 and TRBJ1-2; D is ambiguous. This CDR3 is 13 amino acids long. Trimming took 5 bases from V and 1 from J, leaving 8 bases between them. The CDR3 region is CASSPADNYGYTF. The CDR3 nucleotides are TGTGCCAGCAGTCCAGCGGATAACTATGGCTACACCTTC.

The V and J genes are TRBV20-1 and TRBJ2-5; D remains ambiguous. Germline V gene data show CDR1 as DFQATT and CDR2 as SNEGSKA (reference sequence). This CDR3 comprises 13 residues. V dropped 6 bases and J dropped 3 bases, with 14 bases sitting between them. The CDR3 spells CSAEQLSEETQYF. The CDR3 DNA reads TGCAGTGCGGAACAGCTATCCGAAGAGACCCAGTACTTC.

This clonotype was counted between two and nine times. V gene TRBV4-1 combines with J gene TRBJ1-2, with D perhaps matching TRBD1 (5 bases). V was clipped by 2 bases and J by 3 bases, with 28 bases between them. CDR3 length: 20 residues. Germline V gene data show CDR1 as MGHRA and CDR2 as YSYEKL. CDR3 amino acids: CASSQNLAPVKGRGYYGYTF. The CDR3 DNA is TGCGCCAGCAGCCAAAATCTGGCCCCGGTTAAGGGTCGGGGCTACTATGGCTACACCTTC.